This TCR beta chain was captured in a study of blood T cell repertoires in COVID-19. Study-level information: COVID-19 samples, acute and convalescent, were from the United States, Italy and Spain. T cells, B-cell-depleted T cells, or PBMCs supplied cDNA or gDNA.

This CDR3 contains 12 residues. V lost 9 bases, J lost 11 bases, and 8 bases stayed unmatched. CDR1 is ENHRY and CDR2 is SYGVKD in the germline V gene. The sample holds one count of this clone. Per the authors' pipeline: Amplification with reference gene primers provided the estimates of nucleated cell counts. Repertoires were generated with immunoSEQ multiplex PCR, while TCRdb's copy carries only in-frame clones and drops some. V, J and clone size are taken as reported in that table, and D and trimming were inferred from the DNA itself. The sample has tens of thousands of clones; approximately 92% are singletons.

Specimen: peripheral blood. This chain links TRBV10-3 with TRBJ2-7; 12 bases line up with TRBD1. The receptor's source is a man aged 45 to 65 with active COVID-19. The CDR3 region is CAMGTGGYPEYF. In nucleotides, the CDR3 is TGTGCCATGGGGACAGGGGGCTACCCGGAGTACTTC.